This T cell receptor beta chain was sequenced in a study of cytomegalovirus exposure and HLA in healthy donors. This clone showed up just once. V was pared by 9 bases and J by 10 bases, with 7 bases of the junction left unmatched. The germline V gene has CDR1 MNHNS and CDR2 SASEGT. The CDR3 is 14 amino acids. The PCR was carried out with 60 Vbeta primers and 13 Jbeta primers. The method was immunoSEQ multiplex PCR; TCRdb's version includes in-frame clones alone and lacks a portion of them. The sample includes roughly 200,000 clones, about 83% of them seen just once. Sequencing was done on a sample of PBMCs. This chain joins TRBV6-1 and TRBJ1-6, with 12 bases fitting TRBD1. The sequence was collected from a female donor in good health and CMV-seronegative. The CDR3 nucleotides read TGTGCCAGTTGGGACAGGGGGCTACGATCACCCCTCCACTTT. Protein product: CASWDRGLRSPLHF.